A single sample is the source of the 16 T cell receptor beta chains below, sequenced in a study of T cell repertoires in cytomegalovirus infection (dated by TCRdb to between 2019 and 2020). The treatment or condition label for this specimen denotes: in vitro stimulation with specific CMV peptide epitopes to enrich CMV-specific T cells. TCRdb shows the sequencer as Illumina HiSeq 1500. The raw public reads went through TCRdb reprocessing: fastp at Q25, MiXCR clone calling, in-frame beta chains kept. One record per CDR3 amino acid sequence lists the most common genes and DNA. The sample profile shows about 500,000 distinct CDR3 sequences; roughly a third of them were found once. The biggest ten clones account for roughly 17% of the sample. No antigen has been assigned to these receptors. Sequenced here: cultured PBMCs, sampled from culture after CMV antigen stimulation. These receptors were obtained from a human donor in good health (CMV status not recorded). Some clones in this sample may be carry-over from other donors' samples.

In its sample, this clonotype was seen a few times. The chain recombines TRBV12-3 or TRBV12-4 with TRBJ1-3; D remains ambiguous. Between the trimmed V and J ends, which lost 4 bases and 4 bases, there was a span of 17 bases. The CDR3 sequence is 16 residues long. In nucleotides, the CDR3 is TGTGCCAGCAGTTCACCCGGGTCCGCCTCGGGAAACACCATATATTTT. It encodes CASSSPGSASGNTIYF.

The chain recombines TRBV12-3 or TRBV12-4 with TRBJ2-4, with 7 bases aligning to TRBD2. The CDR3 is made up of 12 amino acids. Losses at the gene ends were 5 bases for V and 13 bases for J; bases not matched to a gene: 8. DNA of the CDR3: TGTGCCAGCAGTCTCCTCCGGGACTACCAGTACTTC. Translating gives CASSLLRDYQYF.

The rearrangement uses TRBV11-2 and TRBJ2-7; D is undetermined. The length of the CDR3 is 13 residues. The V gene lost 4 bases and the J gene lost 4 bases, with 11 bases spanning the gap. Germline loops: CDR1 SGHAT, CDR2 FQNNGV. For the CDR3, the DNA is TGTGCCAGCAGCTCGCCCTACCAGTACGAGCAGTACGTC. It specifies CASSSPYQYEQYV.

This clonotype was observed a handful of times. The rearrangement uses TRBV30 and TRBJ1-2; 10 bases match TRBD1. The V gene's germline CDR1 is GTSNPN and CDR2 SVGIG (reference sequence). The J segment lost 4 bases and the V segment lost 5 bases, leaving 7 bases of the junction unmatched. There are 14 residues in the CDR3. The chain's CDR3 is CAWLDRGIGYGYTF. The CDR3 DNA reads as TGTGCCTGGTTGGACAGGGGGATAGGCTATGGCTACACCTTC.

There are a few counts of this clonotype. The junction differs from germline at one of its ends, possibly a read error. The chain links TRBV4-1 to TRBJ2-2, with 12 bases that match TRBD2. There are 17 residues in the CDR3. CDR1 and CDR2 (germline): MGHRA, YSYEKL. CDR3 DNA sequence: TGTGCCAGCAGCCAAGCATCTAGCGGGAGGGCGGGCGGGGAGCTGTTTTTT. The encoded protein is CASSQASSGRAGGELFF.

J is TRBJ2-7 and V is TRBV4-1, with 8 nucleotides matching TRBD2. J was trimmed by 2 bases and V by 1 base; bases with no gene match: 1. The germline CDR1 and CDR2 sequences are MGHRA and YSYEKL. CDR3 length: 14 residues. CDR3 bases: TGCGCCAGCAGCCAAGCGGGAGGGACCTACGAGCAGTACGTC. As protein: CASSQAGGTYEQYV.

This clonotype was counted between two and nine times. V is TRBV7-2 and J is TRBJ1-1, with D unresolved. The CDR3 sequence is 14 residues long. Germline V CDR1 and CDR2: SGHTA, FQGNSA. V shed 3 bases and J shed 1 base, with 9 bases lying between them. The DNA for the CDR3 is TGTGCCAGCAGCTTGACTCTCCGGAACACTGAAGCTTTCTTT. It codes for CASSLTLRNTEAFF.

This chain links TRBV24-1 with TRBJ2-6, with D unresolved. V was clipped by 6 bases and J by 3 bases, with 2 bases between them. The CDR3 loop spans 12 amino acids. Per germline, CDR1 KGHDR and CDR2 SFDVKD. The CDR3 sequence is CATSNGANVLTF. The CDR3 DNA follows: TGTGCCACCAGTAATGGGGCCAACGTCCTGACTTTC.

This clonotype was seen more than once but under ten times. The CDR3 nucleotides are TGTGCCATCGCAACTAGCGGGGGAGAGACCCAGTACTTC. Translating it yields CAIATSGGETQYF. The chain uses TRBV10-3 and TRBJ2-5; 11 nucleotides agree with TRBD2. The V gene's germline CDR1 is ENHRY and CDR2 SYGVKD. This CDR3 spans 13 amino acids. V was clipped by 8 bases and J by 4 bases; unmatched bases: 3.

The V gene is TRBV2, the J gene TRBJ2-7; D gene ambiguous. This CDR3 comprises 14 residues. Trimming cost V 3 bases and J 3 bases, with 12 bases left between them. Per the germline V gene, CDR1 is SNHLY and CDR2 is FYNNEI. Here the CDR3 DNA reads TGTGCCAGCAGTGATGGTCTGAGACACTACGAGCAGTACGTC. It specifies CASSDGLRHYEQYV.

V gene TRBV15 combines with J gene TRBJ2-1; perhaps TRBD2 as D (6 bases). This CDR3 has 16 amino acids. Trimming took off 3 bases at V and 2 bases at J, with 14 bases between the two ends. Germline V gene data show CDR1 as LNHNV and CDR2 as YYDKDF (reference sequence). The DNA of the CDR3 is TGTGCCACCAGCAGCCCAGGAGGGGTCACCTACAATGAGCAGTTCTTC. Protein: CATSSPGGVTYNEQFF.

This clonotype has just a few counts. V is TRBV11-2 and J is TRBJ1-2; 7 bases line up with TRBD1. The CDR3 extends over 15 amino acids. V lost 5 bases, J lost 2 bases, and 8 bases stayed unmatched. CDR1 and CDR2 from the germline V gene are SGHAT and FQNNGV. The CDR3 nucleotides read TGTGCCAGCAGCCCATGGGACAGCCAGAACTATGGCTACACCTTC. Amino acid sequence: CASSPWDSQNYGYTF. Filled out from reference TRBV11-2 and TRBJ1-2, the complete variable domain reads EAGVAQSPRYKIIEKRQSVAFWCNPISGHATLYWYQQILGQGPKLLIQFQNNGVVDDSQLPKDRFSAERLKGVDSTLKIQPAKLEDSAVYLCASSPWDSQNYGYTFGSGTRLTVV.

This clonotype has only a few counts. This chain joins TRBV12-5 and TRBJ1-1; tentatively, D is TRBD1 (5 bases). V lost 2 bases and J 5 bases, leaving 21 bases between the germline ends. The CDR3 covers 17 residues. CDR1 is LGHNT, CDR2 FRNRAP, per germline. The DNA for the CDR3 is TGTGCTAGTGGTTTGATCTTCGACAGATTATTACGAACTGAAGCTTTCTTT. It encodes CASGLIFDRLLRTEAFF.

With respect to this clonotype: The conserved final phenylalanine or tryptophan is absent from the CDR3, which likely points to a read error. The chain carries TRBV7-2 and TRBJ2-5; 8 bases map to TRBD2. The CDR3 consists of 16 residues. Germline V gene sequence: CDR1 SGHTA, CDR2 FQGNSA. V shed 2 bases and J 5 bases; nucleotides not matched to a gene: 10. CDR3 residues: CASSLTPTGGGETQYS. The CDR3 coding sequence is TGTGCCAGCAGCTTAACCCCTACGGGGGGGGGGGAGACCCAGTACTCC.

The DNA for the CDR3 is TGTGCCAGCAGTTACCCACAGGACTCGGCTTTCTTT. This translates into CASSYPQDSAFF. The rearrangement links TRBV6-2 or TRBV6-3 to TRBJ1-1, with D possibly being TRBD1 (5 bases). The germline V gene encodes CDR1 MNHEY and CDR2 SVGEGT. Trimming removed 2 bases at V and 11 bases at J, with 12 bases between. The CDR3 is made up of 12 amino acids.

This chain joins TRBV10-1 and TRBJ1-1; 7 bases agree with TRBD1. This CDR3 contains 17 residues. V lost 6 bases, J lost 0 bases, and 13 bases stayed unmatched. Germline CDR1 reads WNHNN; CDR2 reads SYGVQD (reference sequence). The CDR3 reads CASRRDSSGAVNTEAFF. The DNA of the CDR3 is TGCGCCAGCAGAAGGGACAGCTCTGGGGCCGTGAACACTGAAGCTTTCTTT.